The source of this T cell receptor beta chain is a study of T cell clonotyping in hematopoietic cell transplantation. Broader study findings: Pathologically expanded recipient clonotypes increased progressively from day 30 to day 180 as diversity fell.

With regard to this clone: Its antigen remains unidentified.

Assay: immunoSEQ multiplex PCR; the TCRdb copy retains only in-frame clones and omits some. The table lists 8,000 or so clones, just over 90% of them singletons. J gave up 5 bases and V 5 bases, and 11 bases lay outside the gene matches. Germline CDR1 is MNHEY and CDR2 is SMNVEV (reference sequence). CDR3 size: 15 residues. The sample consisted of PBMCs, taken 180 days after allogeneic stem cell transplant. The V call is TRBV27, the J call TRBJ1-1, with TRBD1 identical over 7 bases. This sequence was found in a female patient between 50 and 59 years old who had an allogeneic stem cell transplant from an unrelated donor, so the T cells may come from the graft donor. Some clones in this sample may be carry-over from other donors' samples. CDR3 sequence reads: CASSIPGTVGTEAFF. The CDR3 DNA reads TGTGCCAGCAGTATACCCGGGACAGTGGGAACTGAAGCTTTCTTT.